Listed here are 20 T cell receptor beta chains from one sample, sequenced in a study of shared T cell receptors in the human thymus. Profiling relied on immunoSEQ multiplex PCR, and the TCRdb table lists in-frame clones only, not all of them. In the table there are 640,000 or so clones, around 87% of which are singletons. These data were also reused for a study on human thymus T cells.

What was sequenced was thymocytes. These receptors all stem from a boy under two years old with a congenital heart defect.

J is TRBJ2-2 and V is TRBV4-3; TRBD1 matches 7 bases. Trimming cost V 5 bases and J 7 bases; bases outside gene matches: 7. Germline values: CDR1 LGHNA, CDR2 YSLEER. The CDR3 is made up of 14 amino acids. The CDR3 bases are TGCGCCAGCAGCTACAGGGGAAAGGGCGGGGAGCTGTTTTTT. Encoded protein: CASSYRGKGGELFF.

The rearrangement uses TRBV6-1 and TRBJ2-3; 16 bases match TRBD2. The CDR3 totals 17 residues. After removal of 5 bases from V and 6 bases from J, the junction contained 8 bases not matched to a gene. Germline CDR1 reads MNHNS; CDR2 reads SASEGT. Here the CDR3 reads CASSQGTSGRVSDTQYF. The CDR3 nucleotides are TGTGCCAGCAGTCAAGGGACTAGCGGGAGGGTATCGGATACGCAGTATTTT.

The chain employs TRBV7-3 and TRBJ2-1; 10 bases fit TRBD2. Germline V gene sequence: CDR1 SGHTA, CDR2 FQGTGA. V lost 4 bases, J lost 5 bases, and 8 bases stayed unmatched. The CDR3 has 16 residues. In DNA, the CDR3 is TGTGCCAGCAGCTGTAGCGGGGGGACGGGGCACAATGAGCAGTTCTTC. Its translation is CASSCSGGTGHNEQFF.

The J gene is TRBJ1-3, the V gene TRBV5-4, with 9 bases matching TRBD1. Trimming at V came to 0 bases and at J to 4 bases, leaving 5 bases not matched to a gene. Germline lookup yields CDR1 SGHNT and CDR2 YYREEE (reference sequence). There are 16 residues in the CDR3. The CDR3 DNA sequence: TGTGCCAGCAGCTTGGGGGGACAGGGAGTGGGAAACACCATATATTTT. This translates into CASSLGGQGVGNTIYF.

This chain joins TRBV5-6 and TRBJ1-4; no clear D gene. The germline gives CDR1 SGHDT, CDR2 YYEEEE. V was clipped by 0 bases and J by 6 bases, with 9 bases between them. The CDR3 totals 14 residues. CDR3 sequence reads: CASSLDNLDEKLFF. In DNA form, the CDR3 reads TGTGCCAGCAGCTTGGACAATCTCGATGAAAAACTGTTTTTT.

This chain's CDR3 is CASSLTGQGENYGYTF. CDR3 coding DNA: TGTGCCAGCAGTTTGACTGGACAGGGGGAGAACTATGGCTACACCTTC. The gene calls are TRBV28 and TRBJ1-2; 10 bases are a match to TRBD1. V dropped 3 bases and J dropped 2; count of bases not matched to a gene: 6. CDR3 size: 16 residues. CDR1 is MDHEN and CDR2 is SYDVKM in the germline V gene.

The chain combines TRBV5-1 with TRBJ2-5; D gene unclear. CDR1 and CDR2 (germline): SGHRS, YFSETQ. CDR3 length: 13 amino acids. V was trimmed by 0 bases and J by 2 bases, leaving 5 bases between them. The CDR3 reads CASSLDQQETQYF. As DNA, the CDR3 is TGCGCCAGCAGCTTGGACCAGCAAGAGACCCAGTACTTC.

V and J are TRBV30 and TRBJ2-1; 11 nucleotides line up with TRBD2. V was clipped by 2 bases and J by 1 base; unmatched bases: 7. The CDR3 sequence is 17 residues long. The germline gives CDR1 GTSNPN, CDR2 SVGIG (reference sequence). The CDR3 DNA sequence: TGTGCCTGGAGTCCGCTGACTAGCGGGGTTTCCTACAATGAGCAGTTCTTC. This sequence encodes CAWSPLTSGVSYNEQFF. The whole variable domain, remainder taken from reference TRBV30 and TRBJ2-1, is SQTIHQWPATLVQPVGSPLSLECTVEGTSNPNLYWYRQAAGRGLQLLFYSVGIGQISSEVPQNLSASRPQDRQFILSSKKLLLSDSGFYLCAWSPLTSGVSYNEQFFGPGTRLTVL.

The chain links TRBV7-9 to TRBJ2-7, with 8 bases lining up with TRBD1. CDR3 length: 14 amino acids. Germline CDR1 and CDR2: SEHNR and FQNEAQ (reference sequence). The ends lost 5 bases at V and 3 bases at J; junction bases unmatched: 6. The CDR3 region has the DNA TGTGCCAGCAGCCCAGGGGGCGACCGCTACGAGCAGTACTTC. It is translated as CASSPGGDRYEQYF.

The genes are TRBV5-4 and TRBJ2-3, with 7 nucleotides matching TRBD2. V lost 0 bases, J lost 2 bases, and 9 bases stayed unmatched. The germline V gene has CDR1 SGHNT and CDR2 YYREEE (reference sequence). This CDR3 contains 17 residues. CDR3 coding DNA: TGTGCCAGCAGCTTGGAAGCTTCTAGCGGCCTCACAGATACGCAGTATTTT. This encodes CASSLEASSGLTDTQYF.

The chain uses TRBV4-1 and TRBJ2-7, with D perhaps matching TRBD1 (6 bases). The germline V and J ends were trimmed by 4 bases and 2 bases, with 12 bases remaining between them. CDR3 length: 14 amino acids. From germline, CDR1 is MGHRA and CDR2 YSYEKL. The CDR3 sequence: CASSRIQGAYEQYF. CDR3 nucleotide sequence: TGCGCCAGCAGCCGCATACAGGGCGCCTACGAGCAGTACTTC.

A few counts support this clone. The J gene is TRBJ1-3, the V gene TRBV4-1; D might be TRBD1 (6 bases). CDR3 length: 19 residues. V was pared by 0 bases and J by 4 bases, with 22 bases between. Germline V gives CDR1 MGHRA, CDR2 YSYEKL. CDR3 sequence: CASSQDWGGTRQAGNTIYF. The DNA of the CDR3 is TGCGCCAGCAGCCAAGATTGGGGGGGCACACGGCAGGCGGGAAACACCATATATTTT.

V usage is TRBV19 and J usage is TRBJ2-7; 10 bases are shared with TRBD1. Looked up from germline, CDR1 is LNHDA and CDR2 is SQIVND (reference sequence). Trimming removed 5 bases from V and 3 bases from J; junction bases left unmatched: 13. The CDR3 contains 17 residues. CDR3 amino acids: CASSAGTGEEGSYEQYF. CDR3 DNA sequence: TGTGCCAGTAGTGCCGGGACAGGGGAAGAGGGGAGCTACGAGCAGTACTTC.

This sequence joins TRBV7-9 and TRBJ2-2; 11 positions agree with TRBD2. The CDR3 spans 17 residues. CDR1 SEHNR and CDR2 FQNEAQ come from the germline V gene (reference sequence). V lost 7 bases and J lost 4; bases outside the gene matches: 11. CDR3 DNA: TGTGCCAGCACCAAAACCGCTAGCGGGGGGACCACCGGGGAGCTGTTTTTT. Translating gives CASTKTASGGTTGELFF. Drawing the rest from reference TRBV7-9 and TRBJ2-2, the complete variable domain is DTGVSQNPRHKITKRGQNVTFRCDPISEHNRLYWYRQTLGQGPEFLTYFQNEAQLEKSRLLSDRFSAERPKGSFSTLEIQRTEQGDSAMYLCASTKTASGGTTGELFFGEGSRLTVL.

The genes are TRBV28 and TRBJ1-1; D gene ambiguous. Germline CDR1 reads MDHEN; CDR2 reads SYDVKM. Deletions cut 4 bases from V and 0 bases from J, with 9 bases between. The CDR3 contains 14 residues. CDR3 DNA: TGTGCCAGCAGTTCCCACAACATGAACACTGAAGCTTTCTTT. Translating gives CASSSHNMNTEAFF.

The V gene is TRBV9, the J gene TRBJ2-2; D may be TRBD2 (6 bases). Trimming removed 0 bases at V and 0 bases at J, with 15 bases between. The germline gives CDR1 SGDLS, CDR2 YYNGEE. The CDR3 spans 18 residues. CDR3 loop: CASSVAPRGSTNTGELFF. The CDR3 nucleotides read TGTGCCAGCAGCGTAGCCCCCCGGGGGTCTACGAACACCGGGGAGCTGTTTTTT.

J is TRBJ1-1 and V is TRBV20-1; D remains ambiguous. The CDR3 extends over 11 amino acids. V lost 3 bases and J lost 5, with 7 bases in between. Looked up from germline, CDR1 is DFQATT and CDR2 is SNEGSKA (reference sequence). The CDR3 spells CSASDSTEAFF. In DNA form, the CDR3 reads TGCAGTGCTAGTGATAGTACTGAAGCTTTCTTT.

This clone was seen more than once but under ten times. The chain is built from TRBV6-5 and TRBJ2-7; 8 bases fit TRBD1. There are 11 residues in the CDR3. Unmatched junction bases numbered 3, after V lost 11 bases and J lost 3 bases. The germline CDR1 and CDR2 sequences are MNHEY and SVGAGI. CDR3: CAAGQGYEQYF. The CDR3 DNA is TGTGCCGCCGGACAGGGCTACGAGCAGTACTTC.

The V call is TRBV4-1, the J call TRBJ1-2; the match to TRBD1 covers 7 bases. V dropped 2 bases and J dropped 0; count of bases not matched to a gene: 3. Per germline, CDR1 MGHRA and CDR2 YSYEKL. The CDR3 spans 15 residues. CDR3 loop: CASSQNRGPNYGYTF. As DNA, the CDR3 is TGCGCCAGCAGCCAAAACAGGGGCCCTAACTATGGCTACACCTTC.

The rearrangement links TRBV28 to TRBJ2-7; D is perhaps TRBD1 (6 bases). The CDR3 sequence is 15 residues long. V dropped 7 bases and J dropped 3 bases, with 19 bases sitting between them. CDR1 and CDR2 from the germline V gene are MDHEN and SYDVKM. The CDR3 spells CASKRDTPKSYEQYF. The CDR3 DNA is TGTGCCAGCAAAAGGGACACCCCGAAGAGCTACGAGCAGTACTTC.